One sample yielded the 27 T cell receptor beta chains listed below, sequenced in a study of blood T cells in healthy people across ages. Through a sample-barcoded 5' primer and a J-beta primer mix, a second PCR was run for roughly 6 to 12 cycles. TCRdb fed the 5' RACE reads into MiXCR, producing one record per CDR3 protein. This sample has approximately 730,000 distinct CDR3 sequences, with approximately 53% found just once. The sample comprised blood. These receptors were collected from a man aged 80 or over in good health.

The CDR3 loop is CASSLAEGAGAYGYTF. The CDR3 region has the DNA TGTGCCAGCAGTTTAGCGGAGGGGGCAGGGGCCTATGGCTACACCTTC. V gene TRBV12-3 or TRBV12-4 combines with J gene TRBJ1-2; 7 bases are a match to TRBD1. The CDR3 is made up of 16 amino acids. J lost 4 bases, V lost 0 bases, and 8 bases had no gene match.

The chain couples TRBV5-1 to TRBJ2-4, with D perhaps TRBD1 or TRBD2 (5 bases each). The J call may be wrong; the DNA end is better matched by TRBJ2-7. Germline V CDR1 and CDR2: SGHRS, YFSETQ. The CDR3 loop spans 14 amino acids. CDR3 DNA sequence: TGCGCCAGCAGCCGGGGCCCTGAGGGCTACGAGCAGTACTTC. It encodes CASSRGPEGYEQYF.

The V gene is TRBV20-1, the J gene TRBJ2-3; D possibly corresponds to TRBD2 (5 bases). The V end lost 6 bases, the J end lost 8 bases, and 12 bases lay between the germline ends. Germline CDR1 DFQATT, CDR2 SNEGSKA (reference sequence). CDR3 length: 11 residues. The CDR3 reads CSARALATQYF. The CDR3, as DNA: TGCAGTGCGCGAGCTCTAGCTACGCAGTATTTT.

This chain connects TRBV7-2 to TRBJ1-6; tentative D call: TRBD1 (5 bases). CDR3 length: 15 residues. Germline V gives CDR1 SGHTA, CDR2 FQGNSA. The V and J ends lost 6 bases and 7 bases respectively, with 16 bases between them. The CDR3 DNA reads as TGTGCCAGCAGATCACAGGTGTCGGCCAATTCACCCCTCCACTTT. Its protein product is CASRSQVSANSPLHF. Complete variable domain (other parts from reference TRBV7-2 and TRBJ1-6): GAGVSQSPSNKVTEKGKDVELRCDPISGHTALYWYRQSLGQGLEFLIYFQGNSAPDKSGLPSDRFSAERTGGSVSTLTIQRTQQEDSAVYLCASRSQVSANSPLHFGNGTRLTVT.

V and J are TRBV20-1 and TRBJ2-7; D is perhaps TRBD2 (7 bases). V lost 1 base and J 5 bases, leaving 24 bases between the germline ends. CDR3 length: 17 amino acids. CDR1 is DFQATT and CDR2 is SNEGSKA in the germline V gene (reference sequence). In DNA form, the CDR3 reads TGCAGTGCTAGAGGTGTGGGGGCTGGGAGCGGGAAGAACGAGCAGTACTTC. Protein sequence: CSARGVGAGSGKNEQYF.

CDR3 protein: CSATTGVYEQFF. Here the CDR3 DNA reads TGCAGCGCTACGACAGGGGTCTATGAGCAGTTCTTC. This rearrangement joins TRBV29-1 to TRBJ2-1, with 8 bases matching TRBD1. In germline, CDR1 is SQVTM, CDR2 ANQGSEA. The J segment lost 8 bases and the V segment lost 7 bases, leaving 7 bases of the junction unmatched. This CDR3 region has 12 residues.

V and J are TRBV14 and TRBJ2-3; D tentatively reads TRBD1 or TRBD2 (5 bases each). The CDR3 length is 15 residues. Germline assignment: CDR1 SGHDN and CDR2 FVKESK. V dropped 5 bases and J dropped 8 bases, with 20 bases sitting between them. For the CDR3, the DNA is TGTGCCAGCAGCAGTTGGAGGCCCGATGGGGGTACGCAGTATTTT. This sequence encodes CASSSWRPDGGTQYF.

The rearrangement joins TRBV20-1 to TRBJ1-2; TRBD1 might be the D (5 bases). The CDR3 length is 14 residues. The V end was cut by 2 bases, the J end by 6 bases, with 16 bases between. Germline CDR1 DFQATT, CDR2 SNEGSKA (reference sequence). CDR3 region: CSARLGLQADGYTF. CDR3 coding DNA: TGCAGTGCTAGACTGGGACTCCAGGCGGATGGCTACACCTTC.

This clonotype was picked up one time. The V gene is TRBV6-6, the J gene TRBJ1-2, with D possibly being TRBD1 (6 bases). The V end lost 3 bases, the J end lost 0 bases, and 8 bases lay between the germline ends. Looked up from germline, CDR1 is MNHNY and CDR2 is SVGAGI (reference sequence). The CDR3 loop spans 14 amino acids. The chain's CDR3 is CASSYTGSNYGYTF. DNA for the CDR3: TGTGCCAGCAGTTATACAGGGTCTAACTATGGCTACACCTTC.

The V and J genes are TRBV6-5 and TRBJ1-1; no firm D call. The CDR3 sequence is 14 residues long. In germline, CDR1 is MNHEY, CDR2 SVGAGI. With 5 bases removed from V and 1 base from J, the gap between germline ends came to 11 bases. CDR3 bases: TGTGCCAGCAGTGACGAGGGAGGGAACACTGAAGCTTTCTTT. Protein product: CASSDEGGNTEAFF.

V and J are TRBV7-9 and TRBJ2-3; D not certain. Germline V CDR1 and CDR2: SEHNR, FQNEAQ (reference sequence). The length of the CDR3 is 15 residues. The V end lost 4 bases, the J end lost 1 base, and 12 bases lay between the germline ends. The DNA of the CDR3 is TGTGCCAGCAGCTCCTCGGGTACTCGCACAGATACGCAGTATTTT. Its translation: CASSSSGTRTDTQYF.

The V and J genes are TRBV10-3 and TRBJ2-2, with a possible D match to TRBD1 (6 bases). The CDR3 is 15 residues long. Germline CDR1 is ENHRY and CDR2 is SYGVKD. Between the trimmed V and J ends, which lost 6 bases and 1 base, there was a span of 12 bases. In DNA form, the CDR3 reads TGTGCCATCAGGTCCGGGACAAGGAACACCGGGGAGCTGTTTTTT. Translated, it gives CAIRSGTRNTGELFF.

There are a few counts of this clonotype. The rearrangement uses TRBV7-8 and TRBJ2-3, with 14 nucleotides matching TRBD2. The V segment lost 4 bases and the J segment 2 bases; nucleotides outside the gene matches: 11. The germline CDR1 and CDR2 sequences are SGHVS and FQNEAQ. The CDR3 sequence is 19 residues long. This chain's CDR3 is CASSSIGRTSGRLTDTQYF. CDR3 DNA: TGTGCCAGCAGCTCAATTGGTAGGACTAGCGGGAGGCTCACAGATACGCAGTATTTT. Full variable domain (outside the CDR3, taken from reference TRBV7-8 and TRBJ2-3): GAGVSQSPRYKVAKRGQDVALRCDPISGHVSLFWYQQALGQGPEFLTYFQNEAQLDKSGLPSDRFFAERPEGSVSTLKIQRTQQEDSAVYLCASSSIGRTSGRLTDTQYFGPGTRLTVL.

This clonotype was counted a single time. The rearrangement links TRBV7-3 to TRBJ2-3; D call uncertain. V gave up 1 base and J gave up 10 bases, with 6 bases separating them. The germline gives CDR1 SGHTA, CDR2 FQGTGA. The CDR3 totals 11 residues. CDR3 residues: CASSLSRAQYF. The CDR3 coding sequence is TGTGCCAGCAGCTTAAGTAGAGCGCAGTATTTT.

The chain uses TRBV10-3 and TRBJ2-7; 9 bases agree with TRBD2. The CDR3 consists of 18 residues. Germline V gene lookup returns CDR1 ENHRY and CDR2 SYGVKD. V shed 4 bases and J 7 bases; nucleotides not matched to a gene: 20. The CDR3 nucleotides read TGTGCCATCAGTGGGGTAGCGGGAGTGGGCTTGAGGAACAATGAGCAGTACTTC. Translating gives CAISGVAGVGLRNNEQYF.

The chain has TRBV7-2 and TRBJ1-5; possibly TRBD1 for D (5 bases). Per germline, CDR1 SGHTA and CDR2 FQGNSA. This CDR3 spans 15 amino acids. Trimming stripped 2 bases from V and 9 bases from J, with 17 bases between. CDR3 nucleotide sequence: TGTGCCAGCAGCTTAACGGGGGAAAGGGGACGGCCCCAGCATTTT. Its translation: CASSLTGERGRPQHF.

The rearrangement joins TRBV6-1 to TRBJ1-1; D gene unclear. This CDR3 has 13 amino acids. V gave up 3 bases and J gave up 5 bases, with 10 bases separating them. Germline V CDR1 and CDR2: MNHNS, SASEGT. The chain's CDR3 is CASSDFGWTEAFF. CDR3 DNA sequence: TGTGCCAGCAGTGATTTTGGATGGACTGAAGCTTTCTTT.

This clonotype was seen a single time. The chain links TRBV29-1 to TRBJ1-1; possibly TRBD1 for D (5 bases). Trimming cost V 4 bases and J 10 bases, with 13 bases left between them. CDR1 SQVTM and CDR2 ANQGSEA come from the germline V gene. The CDR3 sequence is 11 residues long. CDR3: CSVGGGEGAFF. The CDR3 DNA follows: TGCAGCGTTGGGGGCGGGGAGGGAGCTTTCTTT.

This clonotype was counted a single time. The V gene is TRBV5-1, the J gene TRBJ2-7; 8 nucleotides align to TRBD2. CDR1 and CDR2 (germline): SGHRS, YFSETQ. This CDR3 region has 17 residues. With 7 bases clipped from V and 0 bases from J, the junction kept 15 bases outside the gene matches. In nucleotides, the CDR3 is TGCGCCAGCGGAAAGGGTTCAAGCGGGGGCCCCTCCTACGAGCAGTACTTC. Protein: CASGKGSSGGPSYEQYF. Full variable domain (remainder filled in from reference TRBV5-1 and TRBJ2-7): KAGVTQTPRYLIKTRGQQVTLSCSPISGHRSVSWYQQTPGQGLQFLFEYFSETQRNKGNFPGRFSGRQFSNSRSEMNVSTLELGDSALYLCASGKGSSGGPSYEQYFGPGTRLTVT.

The chain employs TRBV3-1 and TRBJ2-1; D is unresolved. The CDR3 is 13 amino acids. V lost 0 bases to trimming and J lost 10 bases, with 10 bases between them. The germline V gene encodes CDR1 LGHDT and CDR2 YNNKEL (reference sequence). The CDR3 DNA follows: TGTGCCAGCAGCCAAGATCAAGCACGCGAGCAGTTCTTC. Protein: CASSQDQAREQFF.

The rearrangement links TRBV20-1 to TRBJ2-1; 12 bases fit TRBD2. The V gene's germline CDR1 is DFQATT and CDR2 SNEGSKA (reference sequence). Unmatched junction bases numbered 4, after V lost 5 bases and J lost 2 bases. The CDR3 totals 15 residues. CDR3 nucleotide sequence: TGCAGTGCTCTTCTAGCGGGAGGGACCTACAATGAGCAGTTCTTC. Residues: CSALLAGGTYNEQFF.

This chain connects TRBV5-1 to TRBJ2-6; D gene unclear. The CDR3 contains 15 residues. Germline V lookup: CDR1 SGHRS, CDR2 YFSETQ. V was shortened by 1 base and J by 0 bases, with 5 bases between the two germline ends. The CDR3 loop is CASSLSLSGANVLTF. CDR3 coding DNA: TGCGCCAGCAGCTTGTCACTCTCTGGGGCCAACGTCCTGACTTTC.

The chain combines TRBV13 with TRBJ1-1; 7 nucleotides align to TRBD1. After removal of 3 bases from V and 4 bases from J, the junction contained 11 bases not matched to a gene. In germline, CDR1 is PRHDT, CDR2 FYEKMQ (reference sequence). The CDR3 has 16 residues. CDR3 protein: CASSLERQGRGTEAFF. DNA of the CDR3: TGTGCCAGCAGCTTGGAAAGACAGGGCCGGGGCACTGAAGCTTTCTTT.

This clonotype was picked up a small number of times. The J gene is TRBJ2-4, the V gene TRBV6-1; D may be TRBD1 (5 bases). The CDR3 has 15 residues. Trimming left V 6 bases short and J 7 bases short, with 19 bases between. CDR1 is MNHNS, CDR2 SASEGT, per germline. The CDR3 sequence: CASRGLGAYRNIQYF. Written as DNA, the CDR3 is TGTGCCAGCAGGGGGCTTGGCGCCTATCGGAACATTCAGTACTTC.

The chain uses TRBV6-5 and TRBJ2-3; D could derive from TRBD1 or TRBD2 (6 bases each). V lost 11 bases to trimming and J lost 4 bases, with 13 bases between them. Germline V gives CDR1 MNHEY, CDR2 SVGAGI. This CDR3 region has 12 residues. CDR3 in DNA: TGTGCCGCGAGGGGGGTCGCAGATACGCAGTATTTT. This codes for CAARGVADTQYF.

The DNA for the CDR3 is TGTGCCAGCAGCTCTTTAGGGGCAGGGAGGGATGAGCAGTACTTC. It encodes CASSSLGAGRDEQYF. The gene calls are TRBV11-3 and TRBJ2-7, with 7 nucleotides matching TRBD2. Germline values: CDR1 SGHNT, CDR2 YENEEA. The CDR3 covers 15 residues. V gave up 4 bases and J gave up 7 bases; unmatched junction bases: 13.

This sequence joins TRBV6-1 and TRBJ2-7; 9 bases are a match to TRBD2. The V and J ends lost 1 base and 0 bases, in that order; junction bases with no gene match: 1. The CDR3 runs 15 residues. Germline CDR1 is MNHNS and CDR2 is SASEGT. The CDR3 DNA is TGTGCCAGCAGTGAAGGACTAGCGGACTCCTACGAGCAGTACTTC. Amino acid sequence: CASSEGLADSYEQYF.